The 20 T cell receptor beta chains below all came from one sample that was sequenced in a study of metastatic and nonmetastatic thyroid tumors. Thyroid surgery was performed in patients who had received no treatment beforehand. TCRdb ran MiXCR on the PCR reads. The table records some 10,000 clones, roughly 12% of them present only once. Sequences were obtained from blood. These receptors were obtained from a female donor with papillary thyroid cancer or a benign thyroid nodule (not recorded which). Some clones in this sample may be carry-over from other donors' samples.

This clone came up once. The junction and the germline gene differ at one end; a read error may be behind it. The rearrangement joins TRBV20-1 to TRBJ1-5; D call uncertain. CDR1 and CDR2 (germline): DFQATT, SNEGSKA (reference sequence). There are 13 residues in the CDR3. The DNA of the CDR3 is TGCGGTGCTAATCGGCATTCCAATCAGCCCAAGCATTTT. It translates to CGANRHSNQPKHF.

This clone ranks as medium-sized. The rearrangement joins TRBV6-1 to TRBJ1-6, with D possibly matching TRBD1 (5 bases). Germline loops: CDR1 MNHNS, CDR2 SASEGT. The CDR3 sequence is 16 residues long. Between the trimmed V and J ends, which lost 3 bases and 7 bases, there was a span of 16 bases. The CDR3 protein is CASSEGIGRVNSPLHF. The CDR3 DNA reads as TGTGCCAGCAGTGAGGGGATCGGCAGGGTGAATTCACCCCTCCACTTT.

Many counts were recorded for this clone. This same CDR3 is encoded by further DNA sequences in the sample. This chain uses TRBV11-2 with TRBJ2-5; TRBD2 agrees at 10 bases. The CDR3 runs to 16 residues. Germline V gene sequence: CDR1 SGHAT, CDR2 FQNNGV. Trimming removed 1 base from V and 4 bases from J; junction bases left unmatched: 6. CDR3 coding DNA: TGTGCCAGCAGCTTAGGGCTAGCGGGGGTATTAGAGACCCAGTACTTC. It yields the protein CASSLGLAGVLETQYF.

This clone was counted ten times or more. The rearrangement uses TRBV20-1 and TRBJ2-1, with TRBD2 matching over 7 bases. The length of the CDR3 is 18 residues. Unmatched junction bases numbered 14, after V lost 0 bases and J lost 3 bases. The V gene's germline CDR1 is DFQATT and CDR2 SNEGSKA (reference sequence). CDR3 protein: CSARDLPRGGPLYNEQFF. CDR3 sequence (DNA): TGCAGTGCTAGAGACCTTCCGCGGGGAGGGCCCCTCTACAATGAGCAGTTCTTC.

The chain combines TRBV30 with TRBJ1-6, with TRBD1 matching 9 bases. CDR1 and CDR2 from the germline V gene are GTSNPN and SVGIG (reference sequence). The CDR3 runs 15 residues. V was pared by 3 bases and J by 7 bases, with 7 bases of the junction left unmatched. The CDR3 DNA follows: TGTGCCTGGAGCGGACCTACAGGGGGCAATTCACCCCTCCACTTT. Translating it yields CAWSGPTGGNSPLHF.

This clone is medium-sized (0.01 to 0.1%) in the sample. The chain links TRBV30 to TRBJ1-2, with D perhaps matching TRBD1 (6 bases). CDR1 is GTSNPN and CDR2 is SVGIG in the germline V gene (reference sequence). V lost 0 bases, J lost 6 bases, and 8 bases lay in between. The CDR3 totals 12 residues. The CDR3 sequence is CAWSVAGDGYTF. CDR3 bases: TGTGCCTGGAGTGTGGCAGGGGATGGCTACACCTTC.

In its sample, this clone ranks as medium-sized. The chain carries TRBV2 and TRBJ2-1; D call uncertain. Germline-derived CDR1 and CDR2 are SNHLY and FYNNEI. The germline V and J ends were trimmed by 5 bases and 3 bases, with 8 bases remaining between them. CDR3 length: 13 residues. The DNA for the CDR3 is TGTGCCAGCAGTTCGGGTTACTACAATGAGCAGTTCTTC. Its protein is CASSSGYYNEQFF. The full variable domain, completed using reference TRBV2 and TRBJ2-1, is EPEVTQTPSHQVTQMGQEVILRCVPISNHLYFYWYRQILGQKVEFLVSFYNNEISEKSEIFDDQFSVERPDGSNFTLKIRSTKLEDSAMYFCASSSGYYNEQFFGPGTRLTVL.

Details on this clone: Germline and junction disagree at one end, which may indicate a read error. The chain couples TRBV20-1 to TRBJ2-1; the D gene is possibly TRBD1 (5 bases). Germline CDR1 is DFQATT and CDR2 is SNEGSKA (reference sequence). The CDR3 length is 13 residues. CDR3 loop: CSSRAFGANEQFF. The CDR3 DNA is TGCAGTTCTAGAGCCTTTGGGGCTAATGAGCAGTTCTTC.

This clone was seen at least ten times. The V and J genes are TRBV5-6 and TRBJ2-2; D might be TRBD1 (6 bases). From germline, CDR1 is SGHDT and CDR2 YYEEEE. Deletions cut 5 bases from V and 7 bases from J, with 15 bases between. The CDR3 consists of 14 residues. The CDR3 loop reads CASRDRWGIGELFF. The CDR3 bases are TGTGCCAGCAGAGACAGGTGGGGGATCGGGGAGCTGTTTTTT.

This clone was seen ten or more times. The chain is built from TRBV2 and TRBJ1-6, with D tentatively TRBD1 (6 bases). Germline V lookup: CDR1 SNHLY, CDR2 FYNNEI. Trimming pared 4 bases from V and 7 bases from J, leaving 8 bases between. CDR3 length: 13 residues. The CDR3 protein is CASSGTDNSPLHF. CDR3 DNA: TGTGCCAGCAGTGGGACAGACAATTCACCCCTCCACTTT.

The CDR3 DNA follows: TGTGCCATCAGTGAGTCTAGGTCTGGGAACGTTTCTTATGGCTACACCTTC. It yields the protein CAISESRSGNVSYGYTF. The chain links TRBV10-3 to TRBJ1-2; D gene ambiguous. Trimming removed 0 bases at V and 5 bases at J, with 19 bases between. The CDR3 totals 17 residues. CDR1 is ENHRY and CDR2 is SYGVKD in the germline V gene.

In its sample, this clone ranks as medium-sized. V is TRBV6-1 and J is TRBJ1-5; 7 positions agree with TRBD1. With V trimmed by 7 bases and J by 4 bases, 10 bases remained unmatched. This CDR3 contains 15 residues. CDR1 is MNHNS and CDR2 is SASEGT in the germline V gene. CDR3 coding DNA: TGTGCCAGCACCCCAGGGGGGCAGGGGAATCAGCCCCAGCATTTT. Protein sequence: CASTPGGQGNQPQHF.

This clone was detected many times. The CDR3: CASSRDRASGELFF. The CDR3 region has the DNA TGTGCCAGCAGCCGGGACAGGGCTTCCGGGGAGCTGTTTTTT. V is TRBV12-3 or TRBV12-4 and J is TRBJ2-2; 9 nucleotides agree with TRBD1. This CDR3 is 14 amino acids long. V was pared by 6 bases and J by 6 bases, with 5 bases of the junction left unmatched.

The rearrangement joins TRBV19 to TRBJ2-1; possible D gene TRBD2, 6 bases. Trimming cost V 6 bases and J 6 bases, with 21 bases left between them. The length of the CDR3 is 16 residues. Looked up from germline, CDR1 is LNHDA and CDR2 is SQIVND (reference sequence). The chain's CDR3 is CASSGGSAWGINEQFF. The CDR3 nucleotides read TGTGCCAGTAGCGGGGGATCAGCGTGGGGGATCAATGAGCAGTTCTTC.

This clone was observed many times. The chain combines TRBV20-1 with TRBJ2-3; TRBD2 agrees at 8 bases. Germline V lookup: CDR1 DFQATT, CDR2 SNEGSKA (reference sequence). CDR3 size: 15 residues. V shed 1 base and J 2 bases; nucleotides not matched to a gene: 5. CDR3 DNA sequence: TGCAGTGCTAGAGGTAGCGGGGCGATCACAGATACGCAGTATTTT. Protein sequence: CSARGSGAITDTQYF.

Within the sample, this clone is medium-sized. The rearrangement uses TRBV4-2 and TRBJ2-6; 10 positions match TRBD2. The CDR3 has 19 amino acids. The V gene's germline CDR1 is LGHNA and CDR2 YNFKEQ. The V and J ends lost 3 bases and 0 bases, in that order; junction bases with no gene match: 8. The CDR3 protein is CASSQRTSGVPSGANVLTF. DNA of the CDR3: TGTGCCAGCAGCCAGAGAACTAGCGGGGTACCCTCTGGGGCCAACGTCCTGACTTTC.

This clone was counted many times. The junction shows a germline mismatch at one end, possibly a read error. This same CDR3 is encoded by further DNA sequences in the sample. V usage is TRBV2 and J usage is TRBJ1-1, with D uncertain. This CDR3 comprises 14 residues. From germline, CDR1 is SNHLY and CDR2 FYNNEI. Here the CDR3 DNA reads TGTGCCAGCAGCGCCCTTACATGGAACACTGAGGCTTTCTTT. Encoded protein: CASSALTWNTEAFF.

This clone was counted a few times. The chain has TRBV7-9 and TRBJ1-2; no clear D. Germline V lookup: CDR1 SEHNR, CDR2 FQNEAQ (reference sequence). The CDR3 sequence is 12 residues long. Trimming took 5 bases from V and 9 from J, leaving 13 bases between them. CDR3 amino acids: CASSPDMVCYTF. The DNA of the CDR3 is TGTGCCAGCAGCCCCGACATGGTGTGCTACACCTTC.

By frequency in the sample, this clone is medium-sized. CDR3 coding DNA: TGTGCCAGCAGTGACGGGACAGGGGGCACCGGGGAGCTGTTTTTT. Its translation is CASSDGTGGTGELFF. The V call is TRBV6-4, the J call TRBJ2-2; 11 positions match TRBD1. Trimming took 2 bases from V and 4 from J; bases not matched to a gene: 0. The germline V gene encodes CDR1 MRHNA and CDR2 SNTAGT. This CDR3 comprises 15 residues.

This clone was seen ten or more times. J is TRBJ2-1 and V is TRBV20-1; 9 bases are shared with TRBD2. Germline V gene sequence: CDR1 DFQATT, CDR2 SNEGSKA (reference sequence). The CDR3 runs 14 residues. V was pared by 4 bases and J by 4 bases, with 5 bases of the junction left unmatched. The CDR3 region is CSATGLAMYNEQFF. The CDR3 bases are TGCAGTGCTACTGGACTAGCGATGTACAATGAGCAGTTCTTC.